This TCR beta chain was identified during a study of metastatic and nonmetastatic thyroid tumors. TCRdb re-analyzed the PCR reads using MiXCR. Of roughly 70,000 clones listed, roughly 18% were seen once; the top ten hold roughly 12%. All patients were untreated before thyroid surgery. CDR1 and CDR2 (germline): KGHDR, SFDVKD. The CDR3 has 15 residues. V was trimmed by 5 bases and J by 1 base, leaving 10 bases between them. This clone was observed at least ten times. This receptor was obtained from a female donor with papillary thyroid cancer or a benign thyroid nodule (not recorded which). Some clones in this sample may be carry-over from other donors' samples. Specimen: blood. The genes are TRBV24-1 and TRBJ2-2, with no clear D. Here the CDR3 DNA reads TGTGCCACCAGTGTGTCCGGGTTGAACACCGGGGAGCTGTTTTTT. It codes for CATSVSGLNTGELFF.